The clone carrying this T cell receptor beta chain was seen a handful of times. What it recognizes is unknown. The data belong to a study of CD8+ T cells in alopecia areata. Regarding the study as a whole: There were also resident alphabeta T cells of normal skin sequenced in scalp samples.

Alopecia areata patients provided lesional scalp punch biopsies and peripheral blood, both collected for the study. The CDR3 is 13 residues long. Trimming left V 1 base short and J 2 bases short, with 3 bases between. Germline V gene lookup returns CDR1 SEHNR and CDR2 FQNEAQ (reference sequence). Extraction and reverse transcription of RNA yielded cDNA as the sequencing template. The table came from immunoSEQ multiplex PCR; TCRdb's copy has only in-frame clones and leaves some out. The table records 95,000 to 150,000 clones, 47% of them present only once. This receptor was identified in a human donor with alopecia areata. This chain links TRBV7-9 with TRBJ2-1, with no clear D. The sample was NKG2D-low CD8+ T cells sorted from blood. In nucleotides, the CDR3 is TGTGCCAGCAGCTTAGTCCCCTACAATGAGCAGTTCTTC. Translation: CASSLVPYNEQFF.